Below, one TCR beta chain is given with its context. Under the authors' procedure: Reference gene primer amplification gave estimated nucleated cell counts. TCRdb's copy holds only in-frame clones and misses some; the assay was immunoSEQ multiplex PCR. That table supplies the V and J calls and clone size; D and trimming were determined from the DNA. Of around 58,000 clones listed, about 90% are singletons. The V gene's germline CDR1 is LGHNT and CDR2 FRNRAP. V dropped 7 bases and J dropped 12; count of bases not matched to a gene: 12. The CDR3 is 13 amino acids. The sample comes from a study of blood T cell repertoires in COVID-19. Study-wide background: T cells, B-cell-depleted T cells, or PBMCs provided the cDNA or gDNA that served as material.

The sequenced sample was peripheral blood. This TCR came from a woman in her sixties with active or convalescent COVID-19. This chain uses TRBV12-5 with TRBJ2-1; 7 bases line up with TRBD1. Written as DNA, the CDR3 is TGTGCTAGTGCCTTATCAGGGGGTAACCGGCAGTTCTTC. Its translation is CASALSGGNRQFF. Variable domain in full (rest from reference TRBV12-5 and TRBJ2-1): DARVTQTPRHKVTEMGQEVTMRCQPILGHNTVFWYRQTMMQGLELLAYFRNRAPLDDSGMPKDRFSAEMPDATLATLKIQPSEPRDSAVYFCASALSGGNRQFFGPGTRLTVL.